This TCR beta chain was retrieved from a study of blood T cell repertoires in COVID-19. As for the study in general: Sources were T cells, B-cell-depleted T cells, or PBMCs; the material itself was cDNA or gDNA.

Participants were aged about 18 to 100 years from roughly 26 US areas. The CDR3 totals 13 residues. The V end lost 3 bases, the J end lost 5 bases, and 10 bases lay between the germline ends. The germline gives CDR1 LNHDA, CDR2 SQIVND (reference sequence). Data came from immunoSEQ multiplex PCR; TCRdb stores just in-frame clones and leaves some out. Among about 500,000 clones, approximately 90% were seen once, and the ten largest hold around 0.64%. The material sequenced was PBMCs or T cells enriched from blood (not recorded which). The receptor was derived from a young woman who had recovered from COVID-19. The chain links TRBV19 to TRBJ1-1; D remains ambiguous. The CDR3 reads CASSIGVRTEAFF. Here the CDR3 DNA reads TGTGCCAGTAGTATTGGAGTAAGGACTGAAGCTTTCTTT. Variable domain in full (rest from reference TRBV19 and TRBJ1-1): DGGITQSPKYLFRKEGQNVTLSCEQNLNHDAMYWYRQDPGQGLRLIYYSQIVNDFQKGDIAEGYSVSREKKESFPLTVTSAQKNPTAFYLCASSIGVRTEAFFGQGTRLTVV.